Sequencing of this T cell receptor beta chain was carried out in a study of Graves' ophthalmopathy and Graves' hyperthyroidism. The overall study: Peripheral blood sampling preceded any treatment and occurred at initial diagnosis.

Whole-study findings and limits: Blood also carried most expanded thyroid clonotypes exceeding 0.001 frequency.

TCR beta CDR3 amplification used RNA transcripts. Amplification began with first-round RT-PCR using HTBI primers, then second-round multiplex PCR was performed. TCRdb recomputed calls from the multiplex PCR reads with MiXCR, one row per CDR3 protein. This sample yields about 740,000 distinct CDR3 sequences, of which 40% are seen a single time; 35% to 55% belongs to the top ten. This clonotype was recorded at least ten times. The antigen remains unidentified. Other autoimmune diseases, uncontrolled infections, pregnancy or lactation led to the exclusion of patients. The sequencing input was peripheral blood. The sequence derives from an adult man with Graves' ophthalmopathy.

The CDR3 sequence: CASSQPPSYEQYF. CDR3 nucleotide sequence: TGTGCCAGCAGCCAACCCCCCTCCTACGAGCAGTACTTC. The rearrangement joins TRBV7-2 to TRBJ2-7, with D unclear. Trimming left V 5 bases short and J 0 bases short, with 8 bases between. In germline, CDR1 is SGHTA, CDR2 FQGNSA. The CDR3 extends over 13 amino acids. Full variable domain (missing parts from reference TRBV7-2 and TRBJ2-7): GAGVSQSPSNKVTEKGKDVELRCDPISGHTALYWYRQSLGQGLEFLIYFQGNSAPDKSGLPSDRFSAERTGGSVSTLTIQRTQQEDSAVYLCASSQPPSYEQYFGPGTRLTVT.